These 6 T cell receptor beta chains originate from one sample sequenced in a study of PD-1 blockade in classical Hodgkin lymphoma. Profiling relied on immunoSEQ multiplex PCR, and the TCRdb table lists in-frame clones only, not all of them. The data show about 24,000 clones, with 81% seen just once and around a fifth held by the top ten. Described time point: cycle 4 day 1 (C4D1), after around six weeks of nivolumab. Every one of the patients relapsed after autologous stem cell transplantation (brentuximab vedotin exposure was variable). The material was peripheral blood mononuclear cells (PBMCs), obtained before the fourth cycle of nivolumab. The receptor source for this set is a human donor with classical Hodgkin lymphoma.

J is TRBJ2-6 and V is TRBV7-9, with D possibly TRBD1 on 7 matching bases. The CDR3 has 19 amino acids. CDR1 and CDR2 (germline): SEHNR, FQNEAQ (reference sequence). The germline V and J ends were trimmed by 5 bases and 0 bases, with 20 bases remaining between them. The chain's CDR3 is CASSPGGTAKISGANVLTF. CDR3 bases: TGTGCCAGCAGCCCTGGGGGGACAGCGAAAATCTCTGGGGCCAACGTCCTGACTTTC.

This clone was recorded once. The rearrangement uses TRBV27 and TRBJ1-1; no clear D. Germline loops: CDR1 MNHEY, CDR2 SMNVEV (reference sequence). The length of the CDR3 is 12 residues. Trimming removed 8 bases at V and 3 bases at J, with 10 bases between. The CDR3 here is CASSSIDTEAFF. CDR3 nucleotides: TGTGCCAGCTCTTCAATTGACACTGAAGCTTTCTTT.

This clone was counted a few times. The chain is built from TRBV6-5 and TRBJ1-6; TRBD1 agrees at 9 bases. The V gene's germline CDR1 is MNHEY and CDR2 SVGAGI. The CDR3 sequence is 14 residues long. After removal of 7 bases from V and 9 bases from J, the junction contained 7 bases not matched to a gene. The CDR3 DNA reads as TGTGCCAGCAAGCCGACAGGGGGACGTTCACCCCTCCACTTT. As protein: CASKPTGGRSPLHF.

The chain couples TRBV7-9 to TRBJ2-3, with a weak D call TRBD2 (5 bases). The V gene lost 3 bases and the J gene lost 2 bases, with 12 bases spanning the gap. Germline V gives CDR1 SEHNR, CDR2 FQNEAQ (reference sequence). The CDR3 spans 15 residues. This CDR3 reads CASSFANSATDTQYF. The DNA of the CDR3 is TGTGCCAGCAGCTTTGCGAATAGCGCCACAGATACGCAGTATTTT.

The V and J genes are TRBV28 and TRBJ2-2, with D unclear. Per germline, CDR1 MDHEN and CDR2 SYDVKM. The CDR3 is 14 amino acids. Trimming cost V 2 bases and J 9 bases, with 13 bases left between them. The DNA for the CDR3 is TGTGCCAGCAGTTTACTCGCAGTCCACCGGGAGCTGTTTTTT. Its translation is CASSLLAVHRELFF.

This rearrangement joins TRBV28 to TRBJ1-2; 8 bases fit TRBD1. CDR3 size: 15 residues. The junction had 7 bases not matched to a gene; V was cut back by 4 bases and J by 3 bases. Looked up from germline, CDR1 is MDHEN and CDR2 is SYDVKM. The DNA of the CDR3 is TGTGCCAGCAGTTACGGACAGGGCAAATACTATGGCTACACCTTC. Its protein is CASSYGQGKYYGYTF.